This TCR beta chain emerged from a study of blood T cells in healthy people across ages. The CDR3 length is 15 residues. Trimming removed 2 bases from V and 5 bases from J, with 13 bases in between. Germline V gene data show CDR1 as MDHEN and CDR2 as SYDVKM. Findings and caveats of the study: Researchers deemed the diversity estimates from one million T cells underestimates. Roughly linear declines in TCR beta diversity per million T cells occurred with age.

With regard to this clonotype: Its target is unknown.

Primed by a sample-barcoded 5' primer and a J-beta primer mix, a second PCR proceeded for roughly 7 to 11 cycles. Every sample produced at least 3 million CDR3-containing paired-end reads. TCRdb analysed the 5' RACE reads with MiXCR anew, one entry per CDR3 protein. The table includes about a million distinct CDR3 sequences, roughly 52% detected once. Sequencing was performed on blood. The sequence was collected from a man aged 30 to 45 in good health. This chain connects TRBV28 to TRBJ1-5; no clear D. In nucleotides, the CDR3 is TGTGCCAGCAGTTTAAGTCCAGTCCACTATCAGCCCCAGCATTTT. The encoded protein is CASSLSPVHYQPQHF.